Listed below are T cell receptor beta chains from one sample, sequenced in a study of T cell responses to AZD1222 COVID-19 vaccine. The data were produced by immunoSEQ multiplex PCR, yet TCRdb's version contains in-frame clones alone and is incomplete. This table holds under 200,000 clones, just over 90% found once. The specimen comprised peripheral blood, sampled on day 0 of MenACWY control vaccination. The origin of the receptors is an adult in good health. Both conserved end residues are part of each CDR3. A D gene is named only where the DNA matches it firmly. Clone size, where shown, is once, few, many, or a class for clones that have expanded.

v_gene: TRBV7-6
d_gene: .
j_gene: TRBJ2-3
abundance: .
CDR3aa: CASSLKAGKGPDTQYF
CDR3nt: TGTGCCAGCAGCTTAAAGGCTGGAAAGGGTCCAGATACGCAGTATTTT

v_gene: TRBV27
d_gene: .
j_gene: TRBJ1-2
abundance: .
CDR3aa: CASGYPVYGYTF
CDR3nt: TGTGCCAGCGGGTACCCAGTTTATGGCTACACCTTC

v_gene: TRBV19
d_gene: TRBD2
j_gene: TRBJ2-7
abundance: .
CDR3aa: CASAPPGREAYEQYF
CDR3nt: TGTGCCAGTGCCCCACCGGGGAGGGAGGCCTACGAGCAGTACTTC

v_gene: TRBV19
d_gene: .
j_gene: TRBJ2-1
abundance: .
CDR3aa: CASSIWQNSYNEQFF
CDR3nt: TGTGCCAGTAGTATCTGGCAGAACTCCTACAATGAGCAGTTCTTC

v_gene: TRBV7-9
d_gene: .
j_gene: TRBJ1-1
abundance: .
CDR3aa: CASTSLSGEAFF
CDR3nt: TGTGCCAGCACTTCTTTGAGTGGGGAAGCTTTCTTT

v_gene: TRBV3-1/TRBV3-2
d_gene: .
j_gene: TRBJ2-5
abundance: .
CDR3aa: CASSPLGTGETQYF
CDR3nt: TGTGCCAGCAGCCCCCTTGGGACTGGAGAGACCCAGTACTTC

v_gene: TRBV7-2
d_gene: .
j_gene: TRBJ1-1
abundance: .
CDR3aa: CASSLFGGGSATEAFF
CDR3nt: TGTGCCAGCAGCTTATTTGGGGGCGGCTCTGCCACTGAAGCTTTCTTT

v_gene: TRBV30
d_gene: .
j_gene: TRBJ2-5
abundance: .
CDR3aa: CAWSVQSETQYF
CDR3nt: TGTGCCTGGAGTGTACAGTCAGAGACCCAGTACTTC

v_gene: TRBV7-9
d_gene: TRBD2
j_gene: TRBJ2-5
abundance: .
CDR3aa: CASSFSGSERETQYF
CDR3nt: TGTGCCAGCAGCTTTAGCGGGAGTGAACGGGAGACCCAGTACTTC

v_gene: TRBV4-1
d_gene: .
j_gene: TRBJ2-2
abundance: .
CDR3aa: CASSQAGYAGELFF
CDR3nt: TGCGCCAGCAGCCAGGCAGGGTACGCCGGGGAGCTGTTTTTT

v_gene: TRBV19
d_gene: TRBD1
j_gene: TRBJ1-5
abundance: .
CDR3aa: CASSATGVRNQPQHF
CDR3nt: TGTGCCAGTAGCGCGACAGGGGTCCGGAATCAGCCCCAGCATTTT

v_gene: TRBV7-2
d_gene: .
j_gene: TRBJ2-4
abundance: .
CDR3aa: CASAGGTVAKNIQYF
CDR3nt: TGTGCCAGCGCTGGGGGAACCGTCGCCAAAAACATTCAGTACTTC

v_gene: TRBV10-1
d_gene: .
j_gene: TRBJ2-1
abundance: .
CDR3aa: CASSDRDSRYNEQFF
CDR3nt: TGCGCCAGCAGTGACCGGGACTCAAGGTACAATGAGCAGTTCTTC

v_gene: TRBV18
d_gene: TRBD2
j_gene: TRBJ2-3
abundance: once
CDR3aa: CASSPGLVTDTQYF
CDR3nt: TGTGCCAGCTCGCCGGGACTAGTCACAGATACGCAGTATTTT

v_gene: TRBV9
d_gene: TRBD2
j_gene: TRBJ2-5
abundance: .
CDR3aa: CASSVGAGGETQYF
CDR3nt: TGTGCCAGCAGCGTCGGAGCGGGAGGAGAGACCCAGTACTTC

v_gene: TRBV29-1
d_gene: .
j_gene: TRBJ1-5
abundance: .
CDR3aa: CSVEGGPGQPQHF
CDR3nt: TGCAGCGTTGAAGGAGGCCCTGGGCAGCCCCAGCATTTT

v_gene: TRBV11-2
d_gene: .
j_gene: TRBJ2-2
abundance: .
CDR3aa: CASSQPTGKATGELFF
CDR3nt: TGTGCCAGCAGCCAACCTACCGGGAAAGCCACCGGGGAGCTGTTTTTT

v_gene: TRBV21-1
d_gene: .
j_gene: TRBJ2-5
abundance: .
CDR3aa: CASSKLGVGTKYCRETQYF
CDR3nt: TGTGCCAGCAGCAAATTGGGGGTCGGGACAAAATACTGTCGGGAGACCCAGTACTTC

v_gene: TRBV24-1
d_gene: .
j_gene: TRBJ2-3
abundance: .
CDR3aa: CATSDSSSSARDTQYF
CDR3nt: TGTGCCACCAGTGACTCCAGCTCTAGCGCCAGAGATACGCAGTATTTT

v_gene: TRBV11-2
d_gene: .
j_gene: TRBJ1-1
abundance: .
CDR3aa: CASSFGGGIMTEAFF
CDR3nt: TGTGCCAGCAGCTTCGGAGGGGGAATTATGACTGAAGCTTTCTTT

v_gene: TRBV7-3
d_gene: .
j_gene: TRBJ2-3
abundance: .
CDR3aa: CASSLEWGADTQYF
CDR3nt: TGTGCCAGCAGCCTCGAGTGGGGGGCAGATACGCAGTATTTT

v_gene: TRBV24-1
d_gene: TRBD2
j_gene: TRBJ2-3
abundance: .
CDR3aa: CATSAVGGAPSTDTQYF
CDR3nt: TGTGCCACCAGTGCCGTCGGGGGGGCCCCTAGCACAGATACGCAGTATTTT

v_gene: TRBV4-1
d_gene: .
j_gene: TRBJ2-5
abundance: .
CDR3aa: CASSQDWGETQYF
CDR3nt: TGCGCCAGCAGCCAAGATTGGGGAGAGACCCAGTACTTC

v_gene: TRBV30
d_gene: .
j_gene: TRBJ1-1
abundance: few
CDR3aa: CAWSVGSGVGGTEAFF
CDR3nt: TGTGCCTGGAGCGTAGGGTCAGGGGTCGGGGGAACTGAAGCTTTCTTT

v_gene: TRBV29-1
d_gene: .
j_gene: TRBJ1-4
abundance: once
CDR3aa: CSVANRGINEKLFF
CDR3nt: TGCAGCGTTGCAAATAGGGGGATCAATGAAAAACTGTTTTTT

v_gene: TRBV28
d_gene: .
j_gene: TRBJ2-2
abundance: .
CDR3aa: CASSPLPSWPPNTGELFF
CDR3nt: TGTGCCAGCAGTCCCCTTCCGTCTTGGCCCCCTAACACCGGGGAGCTGTTTTTT

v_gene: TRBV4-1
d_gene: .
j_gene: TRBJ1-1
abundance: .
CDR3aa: CASSQGGPGQINTEAFF
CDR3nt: TGCGCCAGCAGCCAAGGAGGGCCTGGACAGATCAACACTGAAGCTTTCTTT

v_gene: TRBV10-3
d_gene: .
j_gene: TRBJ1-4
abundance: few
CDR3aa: CAISEEMAVDEKLFF
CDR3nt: TGTGCCATCAGTGAAGAGATGGCGGTAGATGAAAAACTGTTTTTT

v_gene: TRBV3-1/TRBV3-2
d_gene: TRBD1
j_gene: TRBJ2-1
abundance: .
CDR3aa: CASSHNRGNEQFF
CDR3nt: TGTGCCAGCAGCCATAACAGGGGCAATGAGCAGTTCTTC

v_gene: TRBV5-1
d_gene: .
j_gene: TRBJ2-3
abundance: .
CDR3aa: CASRIYTDTQYF
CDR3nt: TGCGCCAGCAGAATTTACACAGATACGCAGTATTTT

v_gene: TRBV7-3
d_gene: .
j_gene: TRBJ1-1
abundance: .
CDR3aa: CASSRGASTEAFF
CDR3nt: TGTGCCAGCAGCCGGGGGGCTTCCACTGAAGCTTTCTTT

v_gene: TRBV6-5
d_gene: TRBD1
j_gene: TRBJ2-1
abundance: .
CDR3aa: CASSRLDRGGEQFF
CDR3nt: TGTGCCAGCAGTCGGCTGGACAGGGGCGGTGAGCAGTTCTTC

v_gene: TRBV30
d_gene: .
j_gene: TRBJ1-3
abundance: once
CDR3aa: CAWGQLSGNTIYF
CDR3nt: TGTGCCTGGGGCCAGCTCTCTGGAAACACCATATATTTT